The T cell receptor beta chain described here comes from a study of response to subunit inactivated influenza vaccine. Points on this clonotype: The antigen remains undetermined.

The CDR3 covers 17 residues. J lost 1 base, V lost 1 base, and 7 bases had no gene match. Germline assignment: CDR1 LNHDA and CDR2 SQIVND (reference sequence). The study, taken as a whole, reports: The authors suggested that few new T cells are recruited per seasonal influenza vaccination.

TCRdb analysed the RT-PCR reads with MiXCR anew, one entry per CDR3 protein. The sample lists about 780,000 distinct CDR3 sequences; roughly 20% were seen once. Sequencing used PBMCs from blood, obtained more than 4 days after vaccination. The J gene is TRBJ1-5, the V gene TRBV19; the match to TRBD1 covers 7 bases. The source of this sequence is a man aged 45-65 years who received an inactivated influenza vaccine. As DNA, the CDR3 is TGTGCCAGTAGTATAGTGGCCCTGACAGGGAGCAATCAGCCCCAGCATTTT. This encodes CASSIVALTGSNQPQHF.